This T cell receptor (beta chain) was sequenced during a study of shared clonotypes between healthy human individuals. The overall study: Participating donors consisted of a couple of women and three men aged 18 to 49. Study results and limitations: Sequencing depth was a factor that was expected to affect clonotype sharing among donors.

The germline gives CDR1 SQVTM, CDR2 ANQGSEA. The V end lost 6 bases, the J end lost 0 bases, and 8 bases lay between the germline ends. The CDR3 is 13 amino acids. Everyone who donated was a Caucasian adult who lived in Nashville, Tennessee. To note about this clone: Its antigen is currently unknown.

The unsorted PBMC replicate PCRs were performed with about 0.3 ug DNA, around 29,000 T cell genomes. Assay used: immunoSEQ multiplex PCR; TCRdb lists only in-frame clones, some missing. The table records about 490,000 clones, around 73% of them present only once. The TCR sequence derives from a woman in her forties in good health. Some clones in this sample may be carry-over from other donors' samples. The sample was PBMCs. The chain couples TRBV29-1 to TRBJ2-2, with D uncertain. CDR3 bases: TGCAGCGTGGACCTAGCGAACACCGGGGAGCTGTTTTTT. Translation gives CSVDLANTGELFF.